This T cell receptor beta chain was captured by sequencing in a study of blood T cell repertoires in COVID-19. Study-level background: PBMCs, B-cell-depleted T cells, or T cells provided the cDNA or gDNA that made up the material.

Authors' data handling: The assay estimated nucleated cells by amplifying reference gene primers. Profiling relied on immunoSEQ multiplex PCR, and the TCRdb table lists in-frame clones only, not all of them. The V and J calls and the clone size are those of that table, but D and trimming were determined from the DNA. Here the sample spans about 69,000 clones, about nine tenths being singletons. V lost 6 bases to trimming and J lost 1 base, with 13 bases between them. The CDR3 has 15 residues. The germline CDR1 and CDR2 sequences are MNHEY and SMNVEV (reference sequence). This receptor was taken from a woman between 18 and 30 years old with acute or convalescent COVID-19. What was sequenced was peripheral blood. The chain recombines TRBV27 with TRBJ1-5; D possibly corresponds to TRBD1 (6 bases). The CDR3 DNA reads as TGTGCCAGCAGCGAGAGACAGGCGAGCAATCAGCCCCAGCATTTT. It encodes CASSERQASNQPQHF.